The 18 T cell receptor beta chains below come from one sample, sequenced in a study of T-cell reconstitution after alpha-beta-depleted transplantation in children. Preparation of the TCRbeta library was carried out with unique molecular identifiers. TCRdb called the PCR reads again in MiXCR, with one record for every CDR3 protein. The data hold 500,000 or so distinct CDR3 sequences, with about an eighth observed a single time. Sequences were derived from PBMCs, mostly from graft donor cells, sampled 180 days after TCRalphabeta/CD19-depleted stem cell transplant. These receptors were obtained from a female patient aged 2-10 years who had a stem cell transplant for aplastic anemia, so the T cells may come from the graft donor.

The chain combines TRBV20-1 with TRBJ1-1; unclear D gene. The ends were cut back, 1 base at V and 9 bases at J, with 18 bases in the middle. Germline CDR1 reads DFQATT; CDR2 reads SNEGSKA (reference sequence). The CDR3 length is 14 residues. The CDR3 DNA is TGCAGTGCTAGAGTTTCGTCGGCAGATTTAAAAGCTTTCTTT. Translation: CSARVSSADLKAFF.

The chain uses TRBV6-5 and TRBJ2-2; 8 nucleotides match TRBD2. The J segment lost 4 bases and the V segment lost 2 bases, leaving 9 bases of the junction unmatched. This CDR3 has 17 amino acids. Germline values: CDR1 MNHEY, CDR2 SVGAGI. The CDR3 spells CASSYTSGTRGTGELFF. CDR3 DNA: TGTGCCAGCAGTTACACCTCCGGGACTAGGGGCACCGGGGAGCTGTTTTTT.

V gene TRBV7-9 combines with J gene TRBJ1-3; D may be TRBD1 (5 bases). The CDR3 spans 13 residues. V shed 6 bases and J shed 7 bases, with 13 bases lying between them. Germline CDR1 reads SEHNR; CDR2 reads FQNEAQ (reference sequence). CDR3: CASSSGVGNTIYF. CDR3 sequence (DNA): TGTGCCAGCAGTTCGGGGGTAGGGAACACCATATATTTT.

This clonotype was recorded at least ten times. This chain uses TRBV28 with TRBJ2-3; 8 bases are a match to TRBD2. With V trimmed by 4 bases and J by 3 bases, 6 bases remained unmatched. Germline V CDR1 and CDR2: MDHEN, SYDVKM. The CDR3 contains 15 residues. The CDR3 nucleotides read TGTGCCAGCAGTTGGTTGAGCGGGGGAACAGATACGCAGTATTTT. Its protein is CASSWLSGGTDTQYF.

V is TRBV5-1 and J is TRBJ1-4; D is undetermined. V was clipped by 0 bases and J by 12 bases, with 12 bases between them. The CDR3 is 13 residues long. Germline values: CDR1 SGHRS, CDR2 YFSETQ. Here the CDR3 DNA reads TGCGCCAGCAGCTTGGACCAGGCCTCGGAACTGTTTTTT. This translates into CASSLDQASELFF.

This clonotype showed up many times. The chain uses TRBV9 and TRBJ2-1; 7 nucleotides align to TRBD2. The V gene end was trimmed by 0 bases and the J gene end by 0 bases; junction bases not matched to a gene: 3. CDR1 and CDR2 from the germline V gene are SGDLS and YYNGEE. This CDR3 has 16 amino acids. CDR3 region: CASSVEAGISYNEQFF. The DNA of the CDR3 is TGTGCCAGCAGCGTAGAAGCGGGAATCTCCTACAATGAGCAGTTCTTC.

This clonotype was observed a handful of times. The chain combines TRBV5-6 with TRBJ2-7, with D perhaps assigned TRBD1 or TRBD2 (5 bases each). Germline V gives CDR1 SGHDT, CDR2 YYEEEE. The CDR3 has 13 residues. Trimming pared 4 bases from V and 3 bases from J, leaving 11 bases between. CDR3 bases: TGTGCCAGCAGCATAGGGACGATCTACGAGCAGTACTTC. Amino acid sequence: CASSIGTIYEQYF.

This clonotype was counted a few times. The chain combines TRBV5-1 with TRBJ2-3; D is uncertain. Trimming pared 0 bases from V and 4 bases from J, leaving 6 bases between. Germline assignment: CDR1 SGHRS and CDR2 YFSETQ. This CDR3 has 13 residues. The CDR3 is CASSLVVSDTQYF. The CDR3 DNA follows: TGCGCCAGCAGCTTGGTGGTTTCAGATACGCAGTATTTT. Using reference TRBV5-1 and TRBJ2-3 for the parts outside the CDR3, the full variable domain is KAGVTQTPRYLIKTRGQQVTLSCSPISGHRSVSWYQQTPGQGLQFLFEYFSETQRNKGNFPGRFSGRQFSNSRSEMNVSTLELGDSALYLCASSLVVSDTQYFGPGTRLTVL.

V is TRBV5-1 and J is TRBJ1-1, with TRBD1 matching over 8 bases. V shed 2 bases, J shed 0 bases, and the junction held 18 bases outside the gene matches. The CDR3 runs to 20 residues. Germline V gene data show CDR1 as SGHRS and CDR2 as YFSETQ. CDR3 loop: CASSFARFGTGDRMNTEAFF. Written as DNA, the CDR3 is TGCGCCAGCAGCTTCGCGAGGTTTGGGACAGGCGATAGGATGAACACTGAAGCTTTCTTT.

V usage is TRBV20-1 and J usage is TRBJ1-4; D call uncertain. The CDR3 consists of 12 residues. The V end was cut by 6 bases, the J end by 16 bases, with 21 bases between. Germline V gives CDR1 DFQATT, CDR2 SNEGSKA (reference sequence). The CDR3 nucleotides read TGCAGTGCAAATGGACCCGGTCGGTTGAGGTTTTTT. This codes for CSANGPGRLRFF.

This clonotype occurred a few times. This sequence joins TRBV5-1 and TRBJ1-1; 7 nucleotides align to TRBD1. The trim removed 4 bases at V and 4 bases at J, leaving 10 bases unmatched. Germline V CDR1 and CDR2: SGHRS, YFSETQ. This CDR3 spans 15 amino acids. The CDR3 nucleotides read TGCGCCAGCAGCCCCGCCATTGACAGGGTCACTGAAGCTTTCTTT. This translates into CASSPAIDRVTEAFF.

This clonotype was counted a few times. The rearrangement uses TRBV6-5 and TRBJ2-7, with 10 bases that match TRBD1. With V trimmed by 4 bases and J by 2 bases, 5 bases remained unmatched. The V gene's germline CDR1 is MNHEY and CDR2 SVGAGI. The CDR3 is 15 residues long. The CDR3 spells CASSLSTGGAYEQYF. The CDR3 region has the DNA TGTGCCAGCAGTTTGTCGACAGGGGGCGCCTACGAGCAGTACTTC.

The chain couples TRBV7-2 to TRBJ2-1; 10 nucleotides align to TRBD2. V dropped 1 base and J dropped 4; count of bases not matched to a gene: 4. This CDR3 has 16 amino acids. From germline, CDR1 is SGHTA and CDR2 FQGNSA. This CDR3 is CASSLVGAGGYNEQFF. Here the CDR3 DNA reads TGTGCCAGCAGCTTAGTAGGAGCGGGAGGGTACAATGAGCAGTTCTTC.

CDR3 amino acids: CASIQTNQETQYF. CDR3 coding DNA: TGTGCCAGCATCCAGACGAATCAAGAGACCCAGTACTTC. The V gene is TRBV5-6, the J gene TRBJ2-5; D call uncertain. Germline CDR1 is SGHDT and CDR2 is YYEEEE. V was clipped by 6 bases and J by 2 bases, with 11 bases between them. This CDR3 comprises 13 residues.

In this sample, this clonotype turned up a few times. This chain uses TRBV15 with TRBJ1-4; 7 bases line up with TRBD1. CDR3 size: 18 residues. Looked up from germline, CDR1 is LNHNV and CDR2 is YYDKDF (reference sequence). Germline trimming cut 4 bases from V and 6 bases from J; bases unmatched to any gene: 17. CDR3 region: CATSMGQYRDRAHEKLFF. Written as DNA, the CDR3 is TGTGCCACCAGCATGGGACAATACCGGGACAGAGCTCATGAAAAACTGTTTTTT.

The chain is built from TRBV24-1 and TRBJ2-5; 7 bases align to TRBD2. The germline CDR1 and CDR2 sequences are KGHDR and SFDVKD. V lost 6 bases to trimming and J lost 6 bases; unmatched junction nucleotides: 12. The CDR3 has 15 amino acids. The CDR3: CATSPGSGARQTQYF. CDR3 nucleotide sequence: TGTGCCACCAGTCCGGGGAGCGGGGCCCGTCAGACCCAGTACTTC.

In its sample, this clonotype was seen a few times. The rearrangement joins TRBV12-3 or TRBV12-4 to TRBJ2-3; TRBD1 might be the D (6 bases). The CDR3 sequence is 16 residues long. Trimming removed 2 bases from V and 0 bases from J, with 12 bases in between. The chain's CDR3 is CASSLRGTTSTDTQYF. The CDR3 nucleotides read TGTGCCAGCAGTTTAAGGGGGACCACTAGCACAGATACGCAGTATTTT.

This clonotype was observed a handful of times. The rearrangement joins TRBV7-2 to TRBJ2-1; 10 bases are shared with TRBD2. The CDR3 covers 15 residues. Germline V gene lookup returns CDR1 SGHTA and CDR2 FQGNSA. V lost 5 bases and J lost 8; bases outside the gene matches: 9. The CDR3 coding sequence is TGTGCCAGCAGCGCCGGACTAGCGGTCCCCCATGAGCAGTTCTTC. It specifies CASSAGLAVPHEQFF.